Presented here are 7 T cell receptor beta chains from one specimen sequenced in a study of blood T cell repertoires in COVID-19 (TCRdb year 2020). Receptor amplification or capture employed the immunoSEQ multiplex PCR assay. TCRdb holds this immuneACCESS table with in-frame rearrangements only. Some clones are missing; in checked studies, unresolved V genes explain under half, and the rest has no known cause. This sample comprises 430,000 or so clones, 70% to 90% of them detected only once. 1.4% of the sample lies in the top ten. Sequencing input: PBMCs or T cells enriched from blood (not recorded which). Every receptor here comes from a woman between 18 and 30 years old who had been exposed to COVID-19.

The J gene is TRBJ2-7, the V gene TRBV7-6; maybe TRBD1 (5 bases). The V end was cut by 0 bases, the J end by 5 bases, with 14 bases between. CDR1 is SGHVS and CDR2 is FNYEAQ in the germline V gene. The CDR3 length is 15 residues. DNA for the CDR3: TGTGCCAGCAGCTTAGCACCCCAGGGTAACCACGAGCAGTACTTC. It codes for CASSLAPQGNHEQYF.

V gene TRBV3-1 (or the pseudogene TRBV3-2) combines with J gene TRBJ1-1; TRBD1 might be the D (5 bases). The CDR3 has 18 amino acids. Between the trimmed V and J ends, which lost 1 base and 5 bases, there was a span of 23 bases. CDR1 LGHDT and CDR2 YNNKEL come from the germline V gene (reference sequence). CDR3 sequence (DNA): TGTGCCAGCAGCCAAGGCGTCAGGGAAGGGGTTGCGGGGACTGAAGCTTTCTTT. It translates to CASSQGVREGVAGTEAFF.

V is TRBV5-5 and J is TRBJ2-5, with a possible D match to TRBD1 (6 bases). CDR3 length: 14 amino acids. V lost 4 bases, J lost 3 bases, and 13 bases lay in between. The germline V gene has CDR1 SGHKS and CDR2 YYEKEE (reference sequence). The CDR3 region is CASSLRDKEETQYF. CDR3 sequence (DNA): TGTGCCAGCAGCCTCCGGGACAAAGAAGAGACCCAGTACTTC.

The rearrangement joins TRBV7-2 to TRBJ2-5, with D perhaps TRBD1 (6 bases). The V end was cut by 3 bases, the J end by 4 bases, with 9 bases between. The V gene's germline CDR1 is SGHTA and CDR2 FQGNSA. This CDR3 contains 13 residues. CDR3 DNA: TGTGCCAGCAGCTTCGACAGGTCAGAGACCCAGTACTTC. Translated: CASSFDRSETQYF.

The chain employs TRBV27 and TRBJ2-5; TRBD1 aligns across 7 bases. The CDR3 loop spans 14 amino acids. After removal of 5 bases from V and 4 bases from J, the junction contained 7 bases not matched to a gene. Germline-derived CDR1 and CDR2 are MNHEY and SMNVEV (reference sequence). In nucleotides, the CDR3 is TGTGCCAGCAGTACTACAGGGGCGGGAGAGACCCAGTACTTC. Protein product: CASSTTGAGETQYF.

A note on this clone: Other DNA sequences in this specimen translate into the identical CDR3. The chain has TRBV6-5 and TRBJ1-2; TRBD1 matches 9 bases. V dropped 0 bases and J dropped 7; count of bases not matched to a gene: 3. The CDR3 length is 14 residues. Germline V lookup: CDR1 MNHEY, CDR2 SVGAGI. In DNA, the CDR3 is TGTGCCAGCAGTTACTCTGGACAGGGGAGTGGCTACACCTTC. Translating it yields CASSYSGQGSGYTF.

This chain's CDR3 is CSASRGGDSYEQYF. CDR3 nucleotides: TGCAGTGCTAGTAGGGGGGGCGACTCCTACGAGCAGTACTTC. This chain connects TRBV20-1 to TRBJ2-7; a weak D match, TRBD2 (7 bases). Trimming removed 3 bases at V and 0 bases at J, with 12 bases between. Germline CDR1 reads DFQATT; CDR2 reads SNEGSKA (reference sequence). The CDR3 runs 14 residues.